The 6 T cell receptor beta chains below all came from one sample that was sequenced in a study of radiotherapy plus CTLA-4 blockade in lung cancer. Assay: immunoSEQ multiplex PCR; the TCRdb copy retains only in-frame clones and omits some. The repertoire has about 62,000 clones, roughly three quarters of them found once; the top ten carry 2.9%. The sample consisted of peripheral blood, taken from a patient treated with radiotherapy plus ipilimumab. The receptors were sampled from a human donor with non-small cell lung cancer who had a complete response to radiotherapy plus ipilimumab.

The rearrangement uses TRBV11-2 and TRBJ2-5, with D possibly matching TRBD2 (6 bases). Germline CDR1 SGHAT, CDR2 FQNNGV. V lost 0 bases and J lost 4, with 15 bases in between. This CDR3 comprises 16 residues. In DNA, the CDR3 is TGTGCCAGCAGCTTAGACCGCGGGGAGGAACGAGAGACCCAGTACTTC. Its protein is CASSLDRGEERETQYF.

The chain combines TRBV4-3 with TRBJ2-1, with a tentative D call TRBD1 (6 bases). Germline loops: CDR1 LGHNA, CDR2 YSLEER. The CDR3 runs to 17 residues. Trimming stripped 1 base from V and 3 bases from J, with 16 bases between. The CDR3 DNA sequence: TGCGCCAGCAGCCAAGGGGTGCATAAAGGGGGCTACAATGAGCAGTTCTTC. This sequence encodes CASSQGVHKGGYNEQFF.

The gene calls are TRBV6-1 and TRBJ1-2, with a weak D call TRBD1 (5 bases). CDR3 length: 15 residues. CDR1 and CDR2 from the germline V gene are MNHNS and SASEGT. Trimming left V 4 bases short and J 0 bases short, with 12 bases between. In DNA, the CDR3 is TGTGCCAGCAGTGCCCCAGGACAAGCTAACTATGGCTACACCTTC. This codes for CASSAPGQANYGYTF.

The V call is TRBV7-9, the J call TRBJ2-1; the match to TRBD1 covers 9 bases. The CDR3 spans 15 residues. Germline V gene data show CDR1 as SEHNR and CDR2 as FQNEAQ (reference sequence). J gave up 6 bases and V 1 base, and 4 bases lay outside the gene matches. Here the CDR3 reads CASSLGTGARNEQFF. As DNA, the CDR3 is TGTGCCAGCAGCTTAGGGACAGGGGCCCGCAATGAGCAGTTCTTC.

This chain connects TRBV7-3 to TRBJ1-5; maybe TRBD1 (6 bases). V lost 5 bases and J 6 bases, leaving 11 bases between the germline ends. The germline V gene encodes CDR1 SGHTA and CDR2 FQGTGA. The CDR3 covers 13 residues. CDR3 sequence (DNA): TGTGCCAGCAGCCAAGGGGGAAGTCAGCCCCAGCATTTT. Its protein is CASSQGGSQPQHF.

The V and J genes are TRBV5-6 and TRBJ2-7, with a tentative D call TRBD2 (8 bases). The CDR3 runs 18 residues. V was pared by 3 bases and J by 7 bases, with 29 bases between. The germline CDR1 and CDR2 sequences are SGHDT and YYEEEE. The CDR3 spells CASSSISKIRQGGGEQYF. CDR3 coding DNA: TGTGCCAGCAGCTCTATCTCCAAAATACGACAGGGCGGGGGGGAGCAGTACTTC.